This T cell receptor beta chain was captured by sequencing in a study of T cell repertoires in urothelial bladder cancer (dated by TCRdb to the late 2010s). About the study as a whole: Of the roughly twelve resected lesions, three were clinical stage cT0, three were cTa, three were cT1, and three were cT2 or greater. The study compared clonality of the TCR repertoire in bladder tumors against clonality in benign bladder inflammation. Eleven to twelve patients with bladder lesions undergoing transurethral resection were identified prospectively. About a dozen resected bladder lesions were studied, comprising urothelial carcinoma (UC+) and benign (UC-) specimens.

Findings and caveats that apply to the study as a whole: In carcinoma specimens, up to 17% of infiltrating lymphocytes were accounted for by a single T-cell clone, compared with approximately 1.8% in benign specimens. Urothelial carcinoma specimens had fewer T cells than benign specimens, with medians of approximately 5,500 and 24,000. Carcinoma specimens had a median tumor infiltrating lymphocyte percentage of roughly 2%, while benign specimens had a median of roughly 13%.

A distance of 11 bases separates the germline ends of V and J, which lose 1 base and 7 bases respectively. CDR1 LNHNV and CDR2 YYDKDF were looked up in the germline V gene (reference sequence). Counted from cysteine to phenylalanine, this CDR3 has 14 amino acids. Left in the record is the CDR3 DNA by itself, 42 bases read in frame from the first base. Bladder lesion specimens were obtained at transurethral resection and were stored at -80C. DNA was extracted from bladder specimens collected at transurethral resection. As regards this clone: Its specific antigen is unknown. Base qualities are not recorded, but no much larger clone differs from it by a single base.

The immunoSEQ assay was used to sequence the CDR3 region of the TCR beta chain. Concerning the study's data processing: For each specimen, the T-cell fraction, clonal dominance, and maximum TCR clone frequency were calculated. TCRdb's version of the immuneACCESS table is confined to in-frame rearrangements and falls short of the full clone set. An unresolved V gene accounts for under half of the shortfall where checked; the remainder is of unknown origin. V, J and clone size reflect that table, while D and trimming were determined from the DNA. This sample gives approximately 9,000 clones in total; roughly 63% of them show up just once. About 29% of the sample goes to the ten largest clones.

This receptor was identified in a human donor with urothelial carcinoma. Here the chain combines TRBV15 and TRBJ2-1; the D gene is not confidently resolved. The sample was tumor-infiltrating cells from bladder cancer. The CDR3 protein is CATSRGVGINEQFF. The DNA reads TGTGCCACCAGCAGAGGGGTAGGGATAAATGAGCAGTTCTTC. The variable domain in full, with residues beyond the CDR3 obtained from the reference TRBV15 and TRBJ2-1 genes, is DAMVIQNPRYQVTQFGKPVTLSCSQTLNHNVMYWYQQKSSQAPKLLFHYYDKDFNNEADTPDNFQSRRPNTSFCFLDIRSPGLGDTAMYLCATSRGVGINEQFFGPGTRLTVL.